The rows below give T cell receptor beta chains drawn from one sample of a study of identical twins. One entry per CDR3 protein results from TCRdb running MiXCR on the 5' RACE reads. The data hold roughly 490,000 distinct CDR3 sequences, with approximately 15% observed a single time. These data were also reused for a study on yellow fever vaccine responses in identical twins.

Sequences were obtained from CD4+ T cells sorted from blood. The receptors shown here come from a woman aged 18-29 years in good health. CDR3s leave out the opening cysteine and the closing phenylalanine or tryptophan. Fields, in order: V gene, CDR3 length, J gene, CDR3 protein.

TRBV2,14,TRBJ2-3,ASSAQGVPSTDTQY
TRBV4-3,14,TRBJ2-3,ASSLPGLAGTDTQY
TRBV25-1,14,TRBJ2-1,ASSEFVTSTYNEQF
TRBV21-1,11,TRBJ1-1,ASSKVCLVEAF
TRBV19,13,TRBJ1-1,ASSGLGTGGYEAF
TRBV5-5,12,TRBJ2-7,ASSLRGRDAEQY
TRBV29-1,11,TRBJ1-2,SVESGREVGYT
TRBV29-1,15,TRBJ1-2,SVEERGGVGSNYGYT
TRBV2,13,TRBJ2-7,ASSRSTGSSYEQY
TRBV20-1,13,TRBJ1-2,SAREQGAMKYGYT
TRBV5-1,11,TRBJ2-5,ASSYASGGVHY
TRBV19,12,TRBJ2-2,ASSIRGAGGELF
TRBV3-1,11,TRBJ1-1,ASSFGQGEEAF
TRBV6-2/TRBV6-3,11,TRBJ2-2,AGRPLPTGELF
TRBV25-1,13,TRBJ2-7,ASSGYTGSSYEQY
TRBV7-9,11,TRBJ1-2,ASSFEDRVRYT
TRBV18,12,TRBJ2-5,ASSPPLRQETQY
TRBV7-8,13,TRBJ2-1,ASSLRHDGHNEQF
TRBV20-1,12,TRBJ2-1,SASLVAGFNEQF
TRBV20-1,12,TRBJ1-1,SATGQGWNTEAF
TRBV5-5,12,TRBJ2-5,ASSLDLGGWTQY
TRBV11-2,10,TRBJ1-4,ASSVRGEKLF
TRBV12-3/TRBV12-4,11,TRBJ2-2,ASVGANTGELF
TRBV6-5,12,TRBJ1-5,ASSSKDSNQPQH
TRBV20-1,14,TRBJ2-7,SASGLRTVGAYEQY
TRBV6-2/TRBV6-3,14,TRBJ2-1,ASSQGLTSSYNEQF
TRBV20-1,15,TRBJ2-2,SARDFGFGLHTGELF
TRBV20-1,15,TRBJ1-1,SAREQGAGFLLTEAF
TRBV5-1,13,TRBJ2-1,ASTVLAGAYNEQF
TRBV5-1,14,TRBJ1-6,ASSLGSTTDNSPLH
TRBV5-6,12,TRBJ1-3,ASSSGRHGNTIY
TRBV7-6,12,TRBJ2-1,ASSLVPTHNEQF
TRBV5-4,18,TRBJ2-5,ASSFGGLQGLAGNQETQY
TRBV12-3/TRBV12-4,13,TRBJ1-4,ASSTRQGTNEKLF
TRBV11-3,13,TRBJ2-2,ASSLKGVETGELF
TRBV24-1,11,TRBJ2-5,ATSDWGGETQY
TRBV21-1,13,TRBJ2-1,ASSKRARRNYNEF
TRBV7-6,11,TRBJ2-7,ASSISLSYEQY
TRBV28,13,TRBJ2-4,ASSSFRQGKNIQY
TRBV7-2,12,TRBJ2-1,ASSLMDSYNEQF
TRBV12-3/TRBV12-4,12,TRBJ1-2,ASSDRGKGYGYT
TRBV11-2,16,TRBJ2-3,ASSSQGRGQASTDTQY
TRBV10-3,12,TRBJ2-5,AISEMTVQETQY
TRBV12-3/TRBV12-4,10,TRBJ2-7,ASSLFSYEQY
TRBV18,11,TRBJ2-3,ASSSDIQDTQY
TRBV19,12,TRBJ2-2,ATAPGLAPRELF
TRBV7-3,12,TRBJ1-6,ASIPTVYNSPLH
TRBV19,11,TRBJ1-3,ASSTGTGNTIY
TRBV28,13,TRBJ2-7,ASSPPTRGGYEQY
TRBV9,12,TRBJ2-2,ASSASQVVGELF
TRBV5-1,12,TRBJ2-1,ASSLEVYHNEQF
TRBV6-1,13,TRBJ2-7,ASSVSGTGTYEQY
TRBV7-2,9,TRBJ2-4,ASSSQNIQY
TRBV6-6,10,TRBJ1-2,ASSRQGDGYT
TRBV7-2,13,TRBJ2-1,ASSLDGTSADEQF
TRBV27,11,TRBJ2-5,ASSLRVSGTQY
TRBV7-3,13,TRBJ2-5,ASSAQGVEAETQY